This entry lists 12 T cell receptor beta chains sequenced from one sample in a study of blood T cell repertoires in COVID-19 (dated by TCRdb to between 2020 and 2021). Library method: the immunoSEQ multiplex PCR assay. The table was pulled from immuneACCESS by TCRdb, which kept in-frame rearrangements only. Such tables lose some clones; where checked, under half of the loss comes from unresolved V genes, and the rest has no known cause. This sample is represented by 220,000 or so clones; roughly 80% of them were singletons. Around 8% of the sample rests with the top ten. Sequencing was carried out using peripheral blood. These receptors were collected from a woman older than 75 with COVID-19, enrolled during active disease.

For the CDR3, the DNA is TGTGCCAGCAGACAGACCGGGACAGCTTTAGGCTACACCTTC. Its protein product is CASRQTGTALGYTF. The J gene is TRBJ1-2, the V gene TRBV6-5; 7 bases map to TRBD1. Per the germline V gene, CDR1 is MNHEY and CDR2 is SVGAGI. The trim removed 6 bases at V and 8 bases at J, leaving 12 bases unmatched. The CDR3 length is 14 residues.

This clone came up a few times. The chain links TRBV6-5 to TRBJ1-5; possibly TRBD1 for D (6 bases). V was trimmed by 7 bases and J by 1 base, leaving 11 bases between them. Germline-derived CDR1 and CDR2 are MNHEY and SVGAGI. This CDR3 spans 14 amino acids. CDR3 protein: CASKGQQSNQPQHF. The CDR3 coding sequence is TGTGCCAGCAAGGGACAACAGAGCAATCAGCCCCAGCATTTT.

This clone was detected once. The gene calls are TRBV12-5 and TRBJ1-5; D possibly corresponds to TRBD1 (5 bases). Trimming took off 5 bases at V and 2 bases at J, with 13 bases between the two ends. The length of the CDR3 is 15 residues. Germline V gives CDR1 LGHNT, CDR2 FRNRAP. This CDR3 reads CASGPRGGRNQPQHF. The CDR3 DNA follows: TGTGCTAGTGGTCCCCGGGGGGGACGCAATCAGCCCCAGCATTTT.

The chain has TRBV12-3 or TRBV12-4 and TRBJ2-1, with D possibly being TRBD2 (6 bases). V was trimmed by 7 bases and J by 9 bases, leaving 13 bases between them. This CDR3 comprises 12 residues. CDR3 DNA: TGTGCCAGCAACACTGGGACTCCTGAGCAGTTCTTC. Its protein is CASNTGTPEQFF.

The chain links TRBV29-1 to TRBJ2-2, with D possibly being TRBD1 (5 bases). V was cut by 2 bases and J by 6 bases, with 7 bases left in between. There are 12 residues in the CDR3. Germline loops: CDR1 SQVTM, CDR2 ANQGSEA. In DNA form, the CDR3 reads TGCAGCGTTGAACAGGGTTCCGGGGAGCTGTTTTTT. This translates into CSVEQGSGELFF.

V is TRBV21-1 and J is TRBJ1-4; TRBD1 reflects the table's D call only, with no check against the DNA. TRBV21-1 is a recognized pseudogene. The CDR3 covers 15 residues. The CDR3 loop is CASSTTGTELKKLFF. DNA of the CDR3: TGTGCCAGCAGCACGACCGGGACAGAGCTGAAAAAACTGTTTTTT.

The J gene is TRBJ2-6, the V gene TRBV19, with TRBD1 identical over 11 bases. Per germline, CDR1 LNHDA and CDR2 SQIVND (reference sequence). The V gene end was trimmed by 3 bases and the J gene end by 4 bases; junction bases not matched to a gene: 5. The CDR3 runs to 17 residues. This CDR3 is CASSIGQGARGANVLTF. The CDR3 nucleotides read TGTGCCAGTAGTATTGGACAGGGGGCGCGAGGGGCCAACGTCCTGACTTTC. The full variable domain, its missing parts supplied by reference TRBV19 and TRBJ2-6, is DGGITQSPKYLFRKEGQNVTLSCEQNLNHDAMYWYRQDPGQGLRLIYYSQIVNDFQKGDIAEGYSVSREKKESFPLTVTSAQKNPTAFYLCASSIGQGARGANVLTFGAGSRLTVL.

The J gene is TRBJ1-3, the V gene TRBV25-1; weak D call: TRBD1 (6 bases). This CDR3 has 16 amino acids. CDR1 MGHDK and CDR2 SYGVNS come from the germline V gene. V lost 3 bases and J lost 0, with 12 bases in between. CDR3 in amino acids: CASSDPGQYSGNTIYF. CDR3 DNA sequence: TGTGCCAGCAGTGACCCCGGACAGTACTCTGGAAACACCATATATTTT.

Only a few counts were recorded for this clone. V is TRBV10-3 and J is TRBJ2-7, with a tentative D call TRBD2 (6 bases). Germline CDR1 reads ENHRY; CDR2 reads SYGVKD. CDR3 size: 13 residues. V was clipped by 7 bases and J by 4 bases, with 14 bases between them. This CDR3 is CAIKDGGEYEQYF. The DNA for the CDR3 is TGTGCCATCAAAGACGGGGGAGAATACGAGCAGTACTTC.

The chain joins TRBV4-1 to TRBJ2-7; TRBD2 might be the D (5 bases). V was trimmed by 7 bases and J by 0 bases, leaving 10 bases between them. Germline values: CDR1 MGHRA, CDR2 YSYEKL. The length of the CDR3 is 13 residues. The CDR3 nucleotides read TGCGCCAGCACGGGGTTAATCTCCTACGAGCAGTACTTC. Its protein is CASTGLISYEQYF.

The chain joins TRBV7-2 to TRBJ2-1; D remains unclear. CDR3 size: 11 residues. CDR1 SGHTA and CDR2 FQGNSA come from the germline V gene. V was trimmed by 5 bases and J by 7 bases, leaving 6 bases between them. Here the CDR3 DNA reads TGTGCCAGCAGCCTATTTAATGAGCAGTTCTTC. Translation: CASSLFNEQFF. Complete variable domain (other parts from reference TRBV7-2 and TRBJ2-1): GAGVSQSPSNKVTEKGKDVELRCDPISGHTALYWYRQSLGQGLEFLIYFQGNSAPDKSGLPSDRFSAERTGGSVSTLTIQRTQQEDSAVYLCASSLFNEQFFGPGTRLTVL.

V and J are TRBV19 and TRBJ2-5; a possible D gene is TRBD2 (6 bases). Trimming took 1 base from V and 4 from J, leaving 10 bases between them. The CDR3 covers 14 residues. From germline, CDR1 is LNHDA and CDR2 SQIVND (reference sequence). The DNA of the CDR3 is TGTGCCAGTAGTATAGCTGGAGGGAGAGAGACCCAGTACTTC. Translation gives CASSIAGGRETQYF.